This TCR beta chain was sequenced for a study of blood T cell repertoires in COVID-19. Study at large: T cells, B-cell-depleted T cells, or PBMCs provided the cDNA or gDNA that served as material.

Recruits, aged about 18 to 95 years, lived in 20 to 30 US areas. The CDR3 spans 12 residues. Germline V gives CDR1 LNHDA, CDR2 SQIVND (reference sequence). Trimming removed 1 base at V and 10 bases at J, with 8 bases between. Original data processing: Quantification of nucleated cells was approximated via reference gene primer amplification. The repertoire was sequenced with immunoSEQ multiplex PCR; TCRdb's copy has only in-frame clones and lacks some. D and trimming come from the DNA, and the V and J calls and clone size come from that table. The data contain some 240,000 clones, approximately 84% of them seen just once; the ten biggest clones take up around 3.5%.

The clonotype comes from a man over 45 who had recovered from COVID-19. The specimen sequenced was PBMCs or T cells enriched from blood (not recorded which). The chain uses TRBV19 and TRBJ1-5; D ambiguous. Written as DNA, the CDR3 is TGTGCCAGTAGTATAGTTCGGGAACCCCAGCATTTT. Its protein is CASSIVREPQHF.